These 17 T cell receptor beta chains were sequenced from one sample in a study of esophageal squamous cell carcinoma under preoperative chemotherapy. Time point specified: before preoperative PTX-NDP chemotherapy. TCRdb redid the calling of the PCR reads with MiXCR, one entry per CDR3 protein. The sample has about 30,000 distinct CDR3 sequences; 40% to 60% are singletons. This specimen was acquired from a patient given preoperative chemotherapy. The receptors here all came from a human donor with esophageal squamous cell carcinoma. The donor label of this sample is uncertain.

Judged by abundance, this clonotype is medium-sized (0.01 to 0.1%). This chain uses TRBV7-8 with TRBJ2-5; the match to TRBD1 covers 7 bases. V was pared by 6 bases and J by 5 bases, with 12 bases of the junction left unmatched. CDR3 length: 15 residues. Germline CDR1 is SGHVS and CDR2 is FQNEAQ. DNA for the CDR3: TGTGCCAGCAGAAGAATTGGAACAGGGGCGGAGACCCAGTACTTC. Its translation is CASRRIGTGAETQYF.

J is TRBJ2-2 and V is TRBV12-3 or TRBV12-4; the match to TRBD1 covers 10 bases. Trimming at V came to 9 bases and at J to 16 bases, leaving 23 bases not matched to a gene. CDR3 length equals 16 residues. This CDR3 is CASRGTGAPNTGKQFF. The DNA for the CDR3 is TGTGCCAGTCGGGGGACAGGGGCCCCGAACACAGGGAAGCAGTTTTTT.

CDR3 in DNA: TGTGCCAGCAGTCAGAGTGGCGGGGCAGTGAGCACCGGGGAGCTGTTTTTT. It translates to CASSQSGGAVSTGELFF. The chain couples TRBV7-9 to TRBJ2-2, with D possibly matching TRBD2 (6 bases). The germline V and J ends were trimmed by 6 bases and 4 bases, with 21 bases remaining between them. This CDR3 comprises 17 residues. Germline V gives CDR1 SEHNR, CDR2 FQNEAQ (reference sequence).

This clonotype was seen at least ten times. The chain links TRBV28 to TRBJ2-1, with 7 bases lining up with TRBD2. Germline lookup yields CDR1 MDHEN and CDR2 SYDVKM. The CDR3 is 15 residues long. Trimming removed 5 bases from V and 2 bases from J; junction bases left unmatched: 6. CDR3 DNA: TGTGCCAGCAGTCTAGCTAGCGGACCCTACAATGAGCAGTTCTTC. It yields the protein CASSLASGPYNEQFF. Full variable domain (remainder filled in from reference TRBV28 and TRBJ2-1): DVKVTQSSRYLVKRTGEKVFLECVQDMDHENMFWYRQDPGLGLRLIYFSYDVKMKEKGDIPEGYSVSREKKERFSLILESASTNQTSMYLCASSLASGPYNEQFFGPGTRLTVL.

In the case of this clonotype: A junction boundary mismatches the germline segment, possibly from a read error. This chain connects TRBV7-8 to TRBJ2-3, with D hard to call. Germline loops: CDR1 SGHVS, CDR2 FQNEAQ. The CDR3 is made up of 16 amino acids. The CDR3 DNA follows: TGTGCCAGCAGCACCGGATCGGGCCTTAGCAAAGATACCCAGTATTTT. This encodes CASSTGSGLSKDTQYF.

Only a few counts were recorded for this clonotype. The chain combines TRBV7-2 with TRBJ2-5; D is possibly TRBD1 or TRBD2 (6 bases each). V lost 6 bases and J 0 bases, leaving 17 bases between the germline ends. This CDR3 has 16 amino acids. Germline V lookup: CDR1 SGHTA, CDR2 FQGNSA. The CDR3 nucleotides are TGTGCCAGCAGGGGGGTGGGGGGCCGTGACCAAGAGACCCAGTACTTC. The encoded protein is CASRGVGGRDQETQYF.

In this sample, this clonotype is medium-sized. The chain carries TRBV11-3 and TRBJ2-7, with 9 bases aligning to TRBD2. CDR1 and CDR2 (germline): SGHNT, YENEEA. V shed 0 bases, J shed 0 bases, and the junction held 18 bases outside the gene matches. This CDR3 contains 21 residues. The CDR3 nucleotides are TGTGCCAGCAGCTTAGATCCCGGGCGGCCGCCGGCAGCGGGAGGCTCCTACGAGCAGTACTTC. Translated: CASSLDPGRPPAAGGSYEQYF.

The V and J genes are TRBV25-1 and TRBJ2-3, with no clear D. V gave up 4 bases and J gave up 5 bases, with 7 bases separating them. Germline V CDR1 and CDR2: MGHDK, SYGVNS. CDR3 length: 12 amino acids. CDR3 loop: CASSGIGDTQYF. CDR3 bases: TGTGCCAGCAGTGGTATAGGAGATACGCAGTATTTT.

In DNA form, the CDR3 reads TGTGCCAGCAGTTTAGTCACAGCGAGCACAGATACGCAGTATTTT. Its translation is CASSLVTASTDTQYF. This chain connects TRBV12-3 or TRBV12-4 to TRBJ2-3, with D unresolved. Trimming removed 1 base at V and 0 bases at J, with 8 bases between. CDR3 length: 15 amino acids.

The CDR3 nucleotides read TGTGCCAGCAGCCTTGACGGCAGCACCGGGGAGCAGTATTTT. Its translation: CASSLDGSTGEQYF. The chain joins TRBV7-8 to TRBJ2-2; a possible D gene is TRBD2 (5 bases). TRBJ2-3 explains the end of the DNA better; the J call may be wrong. The germline V gene has CDR1 SGHVS and CDR2 FQNEAQ. The CDR3 sequence is 14 residues long.

This clonotype was detected many times. The junction shows a germline mismatch at one end, possibly a read error. CDR3 in amino acids: CASSYSGEGYNEQFF. The CDR3 DNA follows: TGTGCCAGCAGCTACTCCGGGGAGGGCTACAATGAGCAGTTCTTC. V and J are TRBV6-5 and TRBJ2-1; 7 bases agree with TRBD2. CDR3 length equals 15 residues. Germline CDR1 MNHEY, CDR2 SVGAGI.

CDR3 DNA: TGTGCCAGCTCGGGGAATTGGGCCAAAGACACGCAGTATTTT. Amino acid sequence: CASSGNWAKDTQYF. This sequence joins TRBV7-8 and TRBJ2-3, with D perhaps matching TRBD2 (5 bases). Deletions cut 8 bases from V and 9 bases from J, with 21 bases between. The V gene's germline CDR1 is SGHVS and CDR2 FQNEAQ. CDR3 length: 14 amino acids.

With regard to this clonotype: Germline and junction disagree at one end, which may indicate a read error. The rearrangement uses TRBV12-3 or TRBV12-4 and TRBJ2-3, with D perhaps TRBD2 (6 bases). There are 17 residues in the CDR3. CDR3 DNA: TGTGCCAGCAGTGCGGGGCCGGGGGTACCGTGGAGGGATACGCAGTACTTT. Its translation is CASSAGPGVPWRDTQYF.

V usage is TRBV24-1 and J usage is TRBJ2-3, with D maybe TRBD1 (5 bases). The length of the CDR3 is 16 residues. V lost 4 bases and J lost 4, with 17 bases in between. Per the germline V gene, CDR1 is KGHDR and CDR2 is SFDVKD. The CDR3 nucleotides read TGTGCCACCAGTGACCCTCAAGCTCAGGGTGCAGATACGCAGTATTTT. As protein: CATSDPQAQGADTQYF.

The rearrangement links TRBV6-1 to TRBJ2-7, with 8 bases identical to TRBD2. The J call is doubtful: the DNA matches TRBJ2-5 better. Germline CDR1 is MNHNS and CDR2 is SASEGT. There are 16 residues in the CDR3. CDR3 DNA: TGTGCCAGCAGCGAACCGGGACTAGGTCACCAAGAGACCCAGTACTTC. This sequence encodes CASSEPGLGHQETQYF.

This clonotype was picked up a small number of times. This chain uses TRBV15 with TRBJ2-3, with TRBD1 identical over 9 bases. Germline V gives CDR1 LNHNV, CDR2 YYDKDF (reference sequence). The V and J ends lost 0 bases and 5 bases, in that order; junction bases with no gene match: 3. This CDR3 is 15 amino acids long. The CDR3 sequence: CATSRDGTGIDTQYF. CDR3 nucleotide sequence: TGTGCCACCAGCAGAGATGGGACAGGGATAGATACGCAGTATTTT.

The chain carries TRBV12-3 or TRBV12-4 and TRBJ2-2; D is perhaps TRBD1 (6 bases). Trimming cost V 5 bases and J 2 bases, with 12 bases left between them. This CDR3 has 15 amino acids. This chain's CDR3 is CASSRDTSNTGELFF. In DNA form, the CDR3 reads TGTGCCAGCAGTCGGGACACATCAAACACCGGGGAGCTGTTTTTT.